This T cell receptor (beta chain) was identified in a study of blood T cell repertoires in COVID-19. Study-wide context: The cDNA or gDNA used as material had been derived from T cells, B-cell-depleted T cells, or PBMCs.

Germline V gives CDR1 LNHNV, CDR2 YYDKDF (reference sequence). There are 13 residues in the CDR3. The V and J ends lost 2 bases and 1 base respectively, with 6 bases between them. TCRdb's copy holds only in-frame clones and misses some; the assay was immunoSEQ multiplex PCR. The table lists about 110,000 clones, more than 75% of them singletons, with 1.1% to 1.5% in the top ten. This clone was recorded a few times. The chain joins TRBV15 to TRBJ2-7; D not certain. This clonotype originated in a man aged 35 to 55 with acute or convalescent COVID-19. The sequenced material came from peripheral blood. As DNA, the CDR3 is TGTGCCACCAGCAGACAGGATTCCTACGAGCAGTACTTC. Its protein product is CATSRQDSYEQYF.